One and the same sample provided the 15 T cell receptor beta chains below, sequenced in a study of cytomegalovirus exposure and HLA in healthy donors. PCR involved 60 Vbeta and 13 Jbeta primers. Repertoires were generated with immunoSEQ multiplex PCR, while TCRdb's copy carries only in-frame clones and drops some. The top ten hold 9.7% of the sample, which has tens of thousands of clones, about three quarters seen once. The source material was PBMCs. The receptors were gathered from a man in his forties in good health and CMV-seronegative.

The chain combines TRBV6-5 with TRBJ1-3, with D tentatively TRBD1 (5 bases). The CDR3 has 15 amino acids. The ends were cut back, 2 bases at V and 3 bases at J, with 11 bases in the middle. Germline loops: CDR1 MNHEY, CDR2 SVGAGI. CDR3: CASSYNPGNGNTIYF. The CDR3 nucleotides are TGTGCCAGCAGTTACAACCCAGGGAATGGAAACACCATATATTTT.

For the CDR3, the DNA is TGTGCCAGCAGCGCTGGACAGGGCGGGAAGACCCAGTACTTC. As protein: CASSAGQGGKTQYF. The chain joins TRBV7-2 to TRBJ2-5, with TRBD1 matching 8 bases. CDR3 length: 14 residues. Per germline, CDR1 SGHTA and CDR2 FQGNSA. V lost 5 bases to trimming and J lost 6 bases; unmatched junction nucleotides: 8.

The rearrangement links TRBV9 to TRBJ2-3; D uncertain. This CDR3 spans 13 amino acids. V lost 0 bases, J lost 4 bases, and 6 bases lay in between. Germline CDR1 is SGDLS and CDR2 is YYNGEE. The CDR3 is CASSVASADTQYF. The CDR3 coding sequence is TGTGCCAGCAGCGTAGCTTCCGCAGATACGCAGTATTTT.

The V gene is TRBV27, the J gene TRBJ2-4, with a tentative D call TRBD1 (6 bases). CDR1 and CDR2 from the germline V gene are MNHEY and SMNVEV (reference sequence). V lost 6 bases and J lost 0, with 15 bases in between. This CDR3 has 16 amino acids. The chain's CDR3 is CASSRDNLLAKNIQYF. The CDR3, as DNA: TGTGCCAGCAGCCGGGACAACTTACTAGCCAAAAACATTCAGTACTTC.

The J gene is TRBJ1-2, the V gene TRBV7-2, with TRBD1 matching over 9 bases. V lost 1 base to trimming and J lost 6 bases; unmatched junction nucleotides: 3. CDR1 is SGHTA, CDR2 FQGNSA, per germline. The CDR3 totals 14 residues. CDR3 DNA: TGTGCCAGCAGCTTAGACAGGGGGCCGGATGGCTACACCTTC. Its protein is CASSLDRGPDGYTF.

V is TRBV6-1 and J is TRBJ1-2; 9 positions agree with TRBD1. Looked up from germline, CDR1 is MNHNS and CDR2 is SASEGT. The trim removed 6 bases at V and 7 bases at J, leaving 12 bases unmatched. This CDR3 spans 15 amino acids. The CDR3 DNA is TGTGCCAGCAGGAAGGGGACAGGGATAAAGGGTGGCTACACCTTC. Its translation: CASRKGTGIKGGYTF.

This clone was seen just once. The chain recombines TRBV4-1 with TRBJ2-2; 9 bases are a match to TRBD1. The V and J ends lost 4 bases and 5 bases, in that order; junction bases with no gene match: 2. Per germline, CDR1 MGHRA and CDR2 YSYEKL. This CDR3 region has 14 residues. The CDR3 bases are TGCGCCAGCAGCCGACAGGGGGTAACCGGGGAGCTGTTTTTT. Its translation: CASSRQGVTGELFF.

The chain uses TRBV27 and TRBJ2-5, with D possibly being TRBD1 (5 bases). The J call may be wrong; the DNA end is better matched by TRBJ2-7. Germline V gene data show CDR1 as MNHEY and CDR2 as SMNVEV (reference sequence). There are 14 residues in the CDR3. The DNA for the CDR3 is TGTGCCAGCAGTTTAAGGGGCAGCACCTACGAGCAGTACTTC. Protein product: CASSLRGSTYEQYF.

This clone was seen a single time. V usage is TRBV10-3 and J usage is TRBJ2-1; TRBD2 agrees at 9 bases. CDR1 and CDR2 from the germline V gene are ENHRY and SYGVKD. The CDR3 loop spans 15 amino acids. V gave up 6 bases and J gave up 7 bases; unmatched junction bases: 10. The CDR3 loop is CAISLVAGAVNEQFF. The CDR3 DNA sequence: TGTGCCATCAGCCTTGTAGCGGGGGCGGTGAATGAGCAGTTCTTC.

The chain employs TRBV28 and TRBJ2-5; TRBD2 matches at 8 bases. The DNA end is more similar to TRBJ2-7, so the J call may be wrong. The CDR3 sequence is 15 residues long. In germline, CDR1 is MDHEN, CDR2 SYDVKM. The CDR3 is CASSETGTSTYEQYF. The CDR3 nucleotides are TGTGCCAGCAGCGAAACCGGGACTAGTACCTACGAGCAGTACTTC.

The rearrangement links TRBV27 to TRBJ2-7; 13 nucleotides line up with TRBD2. Trimming at V came to 4 bases and at J to 9 bases, leaving 6 bases not matched to a gene. CDR3 length: 14 residues. Germline V lookup: CDR1 MNHEY, CDR2 SMNVEV (reference sequence). CDR3 DNA sequence: TGTGCCAGCAGTTCCGGACTAGCGGGAGAGGTGCAGTACTTC. It is translated as CASSSGLAGEVQYF.

V gene TRBV5-1 combines with J gene TRBJ2-2; D might be TRBD2 (5 bases). The CDR3 is 13 residues long. The germline V gene encodes CDR1 SGHRS and CDR2 YFSETQ. Trimming pared 6 bases from V and 5 bases from J, leaving 11 bases between. CDR3 bases: TGCGCCAGCACAAGAGGGAATACCGGGGAGCTGTTTTTT. It encodes CASTRGNTGELFF.

This chain links TRBV13 with TRBJ2-7; tentative D call: TRBD2 (6 bases). Germline CDR1 and CDR2: PRHDT and FYEKMQ (reference sequence). Trimming stripped 3 bases from V and 5 bases from J, with 14 bases between. The CDR3 runs 14 residues. CDR3 in amino acids: CASSLGKGGHEQYF. The CDR3 bases are TGTGCCAGCAGCTTGGGGAAGGGAGGCCACGAGCAGTACTTC.

The chain employs TRBV11-2 and TRBJ2-5; the match to TRBD1 covers 7 bases. Germline loops: CDR1 SGHAT, CDR2 FQNNGV. CDR3 length: 13 amino acids. With 8 bases clipped from V and 4 bases from J, the junction kept 7 bases outside the gene matches. CDR3 in amino acids: CASGSGDRETQYF. CDR3 bases: TGTGCCAGCGGCTCCGGGGACAGAGAGACCCAGTACTTC. The variable domain in full, completed from reference TRBV11-2 and TRBJ2-5, reads EAGVAQSPRYKIIEKRQSVAFWCNPISGHATLYWYQQILGQGPKLLIQFQNNGVVDDSQLPKDRFSAERLKGVDSTLKIQPAKLEDSAVYLCASGSGDRETQYFGPGTRLLVL.

The V and J genes are TRBV6-6 and TRBJ2-6; TRBD2 might be the D (6 bases). The ends were cut back, 2 bases at V and 2 bases at J, with 10 bases in the middle. The CDR3 runs to 16 residues. Germline V gene data show CDR1 as MNHNY and CDR2 as SVGAGI (reference sequence). DNA for the CDR3: TGTGCCAGCAGTTACGGAGGGGTTGCTGGGGCCAACGTCCTGACTTTC. Protein sequence: CASSYGGVAGANVLTF.